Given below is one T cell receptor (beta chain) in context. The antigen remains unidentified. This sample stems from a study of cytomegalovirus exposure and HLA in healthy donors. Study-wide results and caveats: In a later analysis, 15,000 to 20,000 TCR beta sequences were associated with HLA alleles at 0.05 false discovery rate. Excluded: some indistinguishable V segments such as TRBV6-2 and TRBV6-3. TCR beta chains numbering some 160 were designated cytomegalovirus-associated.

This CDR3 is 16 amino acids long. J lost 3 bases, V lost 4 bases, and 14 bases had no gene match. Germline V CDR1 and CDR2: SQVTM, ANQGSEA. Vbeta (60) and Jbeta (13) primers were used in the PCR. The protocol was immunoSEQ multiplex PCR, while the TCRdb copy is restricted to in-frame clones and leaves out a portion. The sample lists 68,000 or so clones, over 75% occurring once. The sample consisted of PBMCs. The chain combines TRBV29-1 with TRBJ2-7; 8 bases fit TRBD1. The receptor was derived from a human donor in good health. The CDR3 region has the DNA TGCAGCGTTGGAGGGATTGGTAGGACAGGGTACTACGAGCAGTACTTC. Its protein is CSVGGIGRTGYYEQYF.